This entry lists 17 T cell receptor beta chains sequenced from one sample in a study of technical replicates of blood from four donors. This table comes from immunoSEQ multiplex PCR, and its TCRdb copy is limited to in-frame clones, with some not included. The data show about 70,000 clones, with roughly 92% seen just once and 0.41% held by the top ten. Sequences were obtained from T cells isolated from PBMCs. Source of these receptors: a human donor in good health.

This chain connects TRBV7-9 to TRBJ2-1, with 14 nucleotides matching TRBD2. V shed 6 bases and J 4 bases; nucleotides not matched to a gene: 14. Germline CDR1 and CDR2: SEHNR and FQNEAQ (reference sequence). The CDR3 has 19 amino acids. The CDR3 nucleotides are TGTGCCAGCAGGTCTAGTGGACTAGCGGGAGGCATGGTATACAATGAGCAGTTCTTC. It translates to CASRSSGLAGGMVYNEQFF.

The V and J genes are TRBV11-2 and TRBJ1-3; D might be TRBD1 (5 bases). Between the trimmed V and J ends, which lost 4 bases and 4 bases, there was a span of 11 bases. The CDR3 extends over 14 amino acids. Per the germline V gene, CDR1 is SGHAT and CDR2 is FQNNGV. Here the CDR3 DNA reads TGTGCCAGCAGCTGGGGTGACAGCGGAAACACCATATATTTT. Protein product: CASSWGDSGNTIYF.

This chain links TRBV4-1 with TRBJ2-1; tentative D call: TRBD2 (7 bases). Germline V CDR1 and CDR2: MGHRA, YSYEKL. There are 16 residues in the CDR3. Trimming stripped 4 bases from V and 2 bases from J, with 15 bases between. The CDR3 region is CASSRGAGATYNEQFF. In DNA form, the CDR3 reads TGCGCCAGCAGCCGGGGGGCGGGAGCCACCTACAATGAGCAGTTCTTC.

The CDR3 bases are TGTGCCAGCAGCAGGTGGGGACAGGGGGCGGAAGATACGCAGTATTTT. Translation gives CASSRWGQGAEDTQYF. The rearrangement uses TRBV11-2 and TRBJ2-3; 12 bases fit TRBD1. The CDR3 is 16 residues long. CDR1 is SGHAT, CDR2 FQNNGV, per germline. J lost 5 bases, V lost 5 bases, and 8 bases had no gene match.

This sequence joins TRBV28 and TRBJ2-4; possible D gene TRBD1, 5 bases. This CDR3 is built from 16 residues. Germline CDR1 MDHEN, CDR2 SYDVKM. The V and J ends lost 6 bases and 0 bases respectively, with 15 bases between them. The CDR3 is CASSRGQSLAKNIQYF. DNA of the CDR3: TGTGCCAGCAGCCGAGGACAATCGCTAGCCAAAAACATTCAGTACTTC. The full variable domain, its missing parts supplied by reference TRBV28 and TRBJ2-4, is DVKVTQSSRYLVKRTGEKVFLECVQDMDHENMFWYRQDPGLGLRLIYFSYDVKMKEKGDIPEGYSVSREKKERFSLILESASTNQTSMYLCASSRGQSLAKNIQYFGAGTRLSVL.

J is TRBJ2-7 and V is TRBV7-2; 11 nucleotides line up with TRBD2. CDR1 and CDR2 (germline): SGHTA, FQGNSA. With 5 bases clipped from V and 3 bases from J, the junction kept 3 bases outside the gene matches. The CDR3 is made up of 14 amino acids. The chain's CDR3 is CASSRTSGFYEQYF. The CDR3, as DNA: TGTGCCAGCAGCCGGACTAGCGGGTTCTACGAGCAGTACTTC. The complete variable domain, with remaining parts taken from reference TRBV7-2 and TRBJ2-7, reads GAGVSQSPSNKVTEKGKDVELRCDPISGHTALYWYRQSLGQGLEFLIYFQGNSAPDKSGLPSDRFSAERTGGSVSTLTIQRTQQEDSAVYLCASSRTSGFYEQYFGPGTRLTVT.

The chain carries TRBV18 and TRBJ1-5, with D possibly TRBD1 on 5 matching bases. The V and J ends lost 5 bases and 1 base respectively, with 21 bases between them. This CDR3 comprises 18 residues. Germline CDR1 is KGHSH and CDR2 is LQKENI. In nucleotides, the CDR3 is TGTGCCAGCTCAGCTCTCCCAAGGGGTCTCGGGAGCAATCAGCCCCAGCATTTT. It encodes CASSALPRGLGSNQPQHF.

This clone was counted between two and nine times. V and J are TRBV4-1 and TRBJ1-2; possible D gene TRBD1, 5 bases. The CDR3 runs 16 residues. Trimming took off 0 bases at V and 0 bases at J, with 11 bases between the two ends. Germline V gene sequence: CDR1 MGHRA, CDR2 YSYEKL. The CDR3 nucleotides read TGCGCCAGCAGCCAAGAAGACAGCTTACCTAACTATGGCTACACCTTC. Protein sequence: CASSQEDSLPNYGYTF.

The V gene is TRBV4-3, the J gene TRBJ2-5; the D is unclear. CDR3 size: 13 residues. From germline, CDR1 is LGHNA and CDR2 YSLEER. Trimming cost V 2 bases and J 5 bases, with 9 bases left between them. The CDR3 loop is CASSQNYEETQYF. The CDR3 DNA is TGCGCCAGCAGCCAAAACTACGAGGAGACCCAGTACTTC.

J is TRBJ2-1 and V is TRBV20-1; maybe TRBD2 (5 bases). The germline V gene has CDR1 DFQATT and CDR2 SNEGSKA (reference sequence). This CDR3 is 10 amino acids long. CDR3 in DNA: TGCAGCGCGGTACGGAGGGAGCAGTTCTTC. This codes for CSAVRREQFF.

Regarding this clone: Distinct nucleotide sequences in the sample also encode this CDR3. The V call is TRBV20-1, the J call TRBJ2-7; D is unresolved. CDR1 is DFQATT, CDR2 SNEGSKA, per germline (reference sequence). V was clipped by 6 bases and J by 0 bases, with 6 bases between them. The CDR3 is 11 amino acids. The CDR3 DNA reads as TGCAGTGCCGAGGACTCCTACGAGCAGTACTTC. Amino acids: CSAEDSYEQYF.

The V gene is TRBV5-1, the J gene TRBJ2-2, with 8 bases matching TRBD1. Trimming cost V 2 bases and J 6 bases; bases outside gene matches: 6. The CDR3 spans 15 residues. Germline V gene lookup returns CDR1 SGHRS and CDR2 YFSETQ. The CDR3 DNA is TGCGCCAGCAGCTTTACCCCAGGGGGCTCCGGGGAGCTGTTTTTT. It translates to CASSFTPGGSGELFF.

The CDR3 region has the DNA TGCGCCAGCAGCCAAGATACGCTTACTCTAGGGGCCGGGGAGCTGTTTTTT. As protein: CASSQDTLTLGAGELFF. The chain has TRBV4-1 and TRBJ2-2; perhaps TRBD1 as D (5 bases). Germline CDR1 and CDR2: MGHRA and YSYEKL. The V and J ends lost 0 bases and 6 bases respectively, with 17 bases between them. CDR3 length: 17 amino acids.

This clone has a single count. The chain couples TRBV1 to TRBJ2-6; TRBD1 is taken as the D call from the table, unchecked against the DNA. TRBV1 is a recognized pseudogene. The CDR3 extends over 16 amino acids. For the CDR3, the DNA is TGCACCAGCAGCCAAGAGTCAGGGGCTGGGGCCAACGTCCTGACTTTC. This translates into CTSSQESGAGANVLTF.

V is TRBV19 and J is TRBJ1-2, with TRBD1 matching over 8 bases. Germline V gene sequence: CDR1 LNHDA, CDR2 SQIVND (reference sequence). Germline trimming cut 1 base from V and 5 bases from J; bases unmatched to any gene: 9. The CDR3 runs to 16 residues. The DNA of the CDR3 is TGTGCCAGTAGTATAGTAGGGCAGGGGGCTCGGTATGGCTACACCTTC. Translating gives CASSIVGQGARYGYTF.

This chain uses TRBV19 with TRBJ2-7; perhaps TRBD1 as D (5 bases). This CDR3 spans 13 amino acids. The germline V gene encodes CDR1 LNHDA and CDR2 SQIVND (reference sequence). Deletions cut 3 bases from V and 4 bases from J, with 10 bases between. The CDR3 protein is CASSMSGKYEQYF. The CDR3 DNA reads TGTGCCAGTAGTATGTCAGGGAAATACGAGCAGTACTTC.

V usage is TRBV11-2 and J usage is TRBJ2-7, with 9 bases that match TRBD1. The CDR3 length is 15 residues. V lost 6 bases, J lost 4 bases, and 10 bases stayed unmatched. Germline V CDR1 and CDR2: SGHAT, FQNNGV. This CDR3 is CASRGPGQGLYEQYF. CDR3 DNA sequence: TGTGCCAGCAGGGGACCGGGACAGGGTCTTTACGAGCAGTACTTC.